This TCR beta chain was recovered during a study of shared clonotypes between healthy human individuals. About the study: Per donor, three plates held CD4 naive cells, three held CD4 memory, two held CD8 naive and one held CD8 memory. Broader study findings: Depth was large, yet rarefaction showed that sorted-subset sequencing was incomplete. Sampling covered blood only; tissue repertoires likely differ.

CDR1 WNHNN and CDR2 SYGVQD come from the germline V gene (reference sequence). The ends were cut back, 3 bases at V and 4 bases at J, with 7 bases in the middle. This CDR3 spans 13 amino acids. CD8 cells classed as naive were CD45RO-negative and positively selected for CCR7, excluding terminally differentiated effector memory CD45RA+ cells. Healthy adults negative for HIV, lacking recent acute infections or vaccinations, served as donors. Profiling relied on immunoSEQ multiplex PCR, and the TCRdb table lists in-frame clones only, not all of them. The sample has a few million clones, about 94% seen once. Comment on this clone: Antigen specificity is unknown.

The origin of this receptor is a man aged 18 to 29 in good health. Some clones in this sample may be carry-over from other donors' samples. Source material: naive CD8+ T cells from PBMCs. The chain is built from TRBV10-1 and TRBJ1-5; no definite D call. Here the CDR3 reads CASSEGINQPQHF. For the CDR3, the DNA is TGCGCCAGCAGTGAAGGGATTAATCAGCCCCAGCATTTT.